This TCR beta chain was recovered during a study of T-cell memory formation after mild COVID-19. Germline assignment: CDR1 SGHRS and CDR2 YFSETQ. V lost 1 base and J 2 bases, leaving 9 bases between the germline ends. There are 14 residues in the CDR3. This clonotype has a handful of counts. TCRdb reprocessed the 5' RACE reads via MiXCR and lists one record per CDR3 protein. The table shows approximately 400,000 distinct CDR3 sequences, with approximately 18% occurring only once. J is TRBJ2-5 and V is TRBV5-1; no clear D gene. The TCR originated in a man aged 18 to 35 who had mild COVID-19 (a few samples of this study predate the infection). Cell type and time point are not known. Sequences were obtained from PBMCs or a T cell subset sorted from them (not recorded which). Here the CDR3 reads CASSLYTTQETQYF. DNA of the CDR3: TGCGCCAGCAGCTTGTACACGACTCAAGAGACCCAGTACTTC.